The T cell receptor beta chain described here comes from a study of early T cells in non-severe SARS-CoV-2 infection. TCRdb independently ran MiXCR on the 5' RACE reads; one entry per CDR3 protein. This table has tens of thousands of distinct CDR3 sequences, over 4.5% appearing once. This clonotype was recorded many times. Germline V lookup: CDR1 SGDLS, CDR2 YYNGEE. The CDR3 length is 14 residues. V lost 3 bases, J lost 4 bases, and 12 bases lay in between. The clonotype originates from an adult who was a healthcare worker with PCR-confirmed SARS-CoV-2 infection or an uninfected control (not recorded which). Sequenced input: whole blood. This rearrangement joins TRBV9 to TRBJ2-3; D is uncertain. The CDR3 nucleotides are TGTGCCAGCAGCGCCGGTAGACGGTCAGATACGCAGTATTTT. Protein sequence: CASSAGRRSDTQYF.